These T cell receptor beta chains were read from a single sample in a study of blood T cell repertoires in COVID-19. TCRdb's table, derived via immunoSEQ multiplex PCR, lists solely in-frame clones and lacks some. The sample has some 220,000 clones; around four fifths are singletons. The sequenced sample consisted of peripheral blood. Source of these receptors: a woman of 80 years or more with active or convalescent COVID-19. CDR3s include the opening cysteine and the closing phenylalanine or tryptophan. The D gene is left open where the match is weak. Part of the rows lack a size; the others show once, few, many or a class for expanded clones.

v_gene	abundance	d_gene	j_gene	CDR3nt	CDR3aa
TRBV9	.	.	TRBJ1-3	TGTGCCAGCAGCGTAGACGACAGCTCTGGAAACACCATATATTTT	CASSVDDSSGNTIYF
TRBV2	.	.	TRBJ2-4	TGTGCCAGCAGCGGACTCCCGGGTAGGACCAAAAACATTCAGTACTTC	CASSGLPGRTKNIQYF
TRBV7-6	.	.	TRBJ1-4	TGTGCCAGCAGCTTAGAACTCCCTGCAACTAATGAAAAACTGTTTTTT	CASSLELPATNEKLFF
TRBV19	.	.	TRBJ1-3	TGTGCCAGTAGTAAACCAGGGGTTGGAAACACCATATATTTT	CASSKPGVGNTIYF
TRBV19	few	TRBD2	TRBJ2-1	TGTGCCAGTAGTATTAGGGGGACTAGCGGTCAGACCAGCTCCTACAATGAGCAGTTCTTC	CASSIRGTSGQTSSYNEQFF
TRBV4-2	.	TRBD1	TRBJ1-2	TGTGCCAGCAGCAAGGGGGCAGGGGCAGGCTATGGCTACACCTTC	CASSKGAGAGYGYTF
TRBV6-1	once	.	TRBJ1-6	TGTGCCAGCAGTGTCGACAGTCTGTCCTATAATTCACCCCTCCACTTT	CASSVDSLSYNSPLHF
TRBV5-5	.	.	TRBJ1-1	TGTGCCAGCAGACAACAGAACCCAACTGAAGCTTTCTTT	CASRQQNPTEAFF
TRBV11-2	.	.	TRBJ2-1	TGTGCCAGCAGCTTAGTATCTGAGCAGTTCTTC	CASSLVSEQFF
TRBV6-2/TRBV6-3	.	TRBD1	TRBJ2-1	TGTGCCAGCAGCCACGGGACAGGTCAGTTCTTC	CASSHGTGQFF
TRBV28	.	.	TRBJ1-2	TGTGCCAGCAGTCTGCAGGGTGGATATGGCTACACCTTC	CASSLQGGYGYTF
TRBV5-6	.	.	TRBJ1-2	TGTGCCAGCAGCTTGGGGAGGGAGGACTATGGCTACACCTTC	CASSLGREDYGYTF
TRBV6-2/TRBV6-3	.	.	TRBJ2-1	TGTGCCAGCAGTTACAAGCAGGGCCTTGGGTCTGAGCAGTTCTTC	CASSYKQGLGSEQFF
TRBV6-5	.	TRBD1	TRBJ1-2	TGTGCCAGCAGAACCGGGACAGGGAACTATGGCTACACCTTC	CASRTGTGNYGYTF
TRBV7-2	once	.	TRBJ1-1	TGTGCCAGCAGCTTAGCGCTGTCGGGGACTGAAGCTTTCTTT	CASSLALSGTEAFF
TRBV7-9	.	.	TRBJ1-4	TGTGCCAGCAGCTTAGCGTGGGGCGGAACAACTAATGAAAAACTGTTTTTT	CASSLAWGGTTNEKLFF
TRBV5-6	.	TRBD1	TRBJ2-5	TGTGCCAGCAGCTACAGGGGTGAAGAGACCCAGTACTTC	CASSYRGEETQYF
TRBV7-6	.	TRBD2	TRBJ2-7	TGTGCCAGCAGCCCAGGGACTAGCGCCTACGAGCAGTACTTC	CASSPGTSAYEQYF
TRBV7-2	.	.	TRBJ1-1	TGTGCCAGCAGCTTAGGGGGTTGGGGGGGTGCTGAAGCTTTCTTT	CASSLGGWGGAEAFF
TRBV19	.	.	TRBJ2-3	TGTGCCAGTAGGCCTCTGCCTACTAGCACAGATACGCAGTATTTT	CASRPLPTSTDTQYF
TRBV7-9	.	TRBD2	TRBJ2-1	TGTGCCAGCAGCCTCGACCGGGCGGGGGGCGCTGAGCAGTTCTTC	CASSLDRAGGAEQFF
TRBV4-1	.	TRBD1	TRBJ1-5	TGCGCCAGCAGCCAAATTTGGGGACAGGGTAGGAATCAGCCCCAGCATTTT	CASSQIWGQGRNQPQHF
TRBV5-1	.	TRBD1	TRBJ1-1	TGCGCCAGCAGCTTGGAGGGGGCGGGTACTGAAGCTTTCTTT	CASSLEGAGTEAFF
TRBV6-5	.	.	TRBJ2-3	TGTGCCAGCAGTTATCAGGGGCCCGGCGCAGATACGCAGTATTTT	CASSYQGPGADTQYF
TRBV5-6	.	.	TRBJ2-5	TGTGCCAGCAGCTTGGTGGGAGTTGGAGAGACCCAGTACTTC	CASSLVGVGETQYF
TRBV7-2	.	.	TRBJ1-1	TGTGCCAGCAGTTCTCAGGGGAGGGGGACTGAAGCTTTCTTT	CASSSQGRGTEAFF
TRBV7-3	.	.	TRBJ2-3	TGTGCCAGCAGCTTAAGGACAAGCACAGATACGCAGTATTTT	CASSLRTSTDTQYF
TRBV7-2	.	TRBD1	TRBJ1-6	TGTGCCAGCAGCGCCCGGACAGGGCAGAATTCACCCCTCCACTTT	CASSARTGQNSPLHF
TRBV7-3	once	.	TRBJ2-3	TGTGCCAGCAGCTCGATCGGGGGAAGGGGTACGCAGTATTTT	CASSSIGGRGTQYF
TRBV6-5	.	TRBD1	TRBJ1-2	TGTGCCAGCAGATGGGGACAGTATAACTATGGCTACACCTTC	CASRWGQYNYGYTF
TRBV24-1	.	.	TRBJ2-6	TGTGCCACCAGTGATTTCGGCAGGGAAAGCTCTGGGGCCAACGTCCTGACTTTC	CATSDFGRESSGANVLTF
TRBV19	.	TRBD1	TRBJ1-4	TGTGCCAGTAGTTTACCGGGACAGGGGGGTGAAAAACTGTTTTTT	CASSLPGQGGEKLFF
TRBV9	.	.	TRBJ2-1	TGTGCCAGCAGCGCCTTACCCCGGACTCCTTCCTACAATGAGCAGTTCTTC	CASSALPRTPSYNEQFF
TRBV5-1	.	TRBD1	TRBJ2-5	TGCGCCAGCAGCTTGGGCGACAGGGAAATGCAGACCCAGTACTTC	CASSLGDREMQTQYF
TRBV30	.	TRBD2	TRBJ2-1	TGTGCCTGGAGTCAACCCTCTGCGGGAGTTGAGTTCTTC	CAWSQPSAGVEFF
TRBV5-1	.	.	TRBJ2-7	TGCGCCAGCAGCTTTGTCCCAGCAGAGGCCTACGAGCAGTACTTC	CASSFVPAEAYEQYF
TRBV7-2	.	.	TRBJ2-5	TGTGCCAGCAGCTCCGCGGACGGGAAAGAGACCCAGTACTTC	CASSSADGKETQYF
TRBV7-8	.	TRBD2	TRBJ2-1	TGTGCCAGCAGCTTTCGCTTAGCGGGAGTGAATGAGCAGTTCTTC	CASSFRLAGVNEQFF
TRBV27	.	TRBD2	TRBJ2-7	TGTGCCAGCAGCTCCAACGGGCGGACTAGCGGGAGAGTCGGGGAGTACTTC	CASSSNGRTSGRVGEYF
TRBV6-2/TRBV6-3	.	TRBD2	TRBJ2-5	TGTGCCAGCAGTTACTCCGCCCTAGCGGGAGGAACGGAGACCCAGTACTTC	CASSYSALAGGTETQYF
TRBV5-1	once	.	TRBJ2-2	TGCGCCAGCAGTTCCGGGACAACGAACACCGGGGAGCTGTTTTTT	CASSSGTTNTGELFF
TRBV19	.	TRBD1	TRBJ1-5	TGTGCCAGTAGTCTTGGACAGGGGGTTAGTCAGCCCCAGCATTTT	CASSLGQGVSQPQHF
TRBV6-2/TRBV6-3	.	TRBD1	TRBJ1-5	TGTGCCAGCAGTTGGGACAGGGGGGGCAATCAGCCCCAGCATTTT	CASSWDRGGNQPQHF
TRBV5-1	.	TRBD2	TRBJ2-3	TGCGCCAGCAGCTTGTTCCCTTTAGCGGGAGGGACAGATACGCAGTATTTT	CASSLFPLAGGTDTQYF
TRBV12-3/TRBV12-4	few	TRBD1	TRBJ1-1	TGTGCCAGCAGTCGGGACAGCTCTGAAGCTTTCTTT	CASSRDSSEAFF
TRBV5-4	few	TRBD1	TRBJ1-3	TGTGCCAGCAGCTGGACAGGGGCTGGAAACACCATATATTTT	CASSWTGAGNTIYF
TRBV3-1/TRBV3-2	.	TRBD1	TRBJ2-7	TGTGCCAGCAGCCTCAGGGGGTACGAGCAGTACTTC	CASSLRGYEQYF
TRBV6-5	.	TRBD2	TRBJ2-3	TGTGCCAGTCGTCTAGCGGGGGGGCCCACAGATACGCAGTATTTT	CASRLAGGPTDTQYF
TRBV2	.	TRBD1	TRBJ2-3	TGTGCCAGCAGCCTCCGGGACAGGCCGGATACGCAGTATTTT	CASSLRDRPDTQYF
TRBV20-1	.	.	TRBJ1-2	TGCAGTGCCTTAACAGTGGATGGCTACACCTTC	CSALTVDGYTF
TRBV7-2	.	.	TRBJ2-3	TGTGCCAGCAGCTTGTCACAGGGTTTGGCAGATACGCAGTATTTT	CASSLSQGLADTQYF
TRBV7-6	.	.	TRBJ1-1	TGTGCCAGCAGCTTAGGTTCCGGCGGGAACACTGAAGCTTTCTTT	CASSLGSGGNTEAFF